Presented here are 15 T cell receptor beta chains from one specimen sequenced in a study of cytomegalovirus exposure and HLA in healthy donors. With 60 Vbeta and 13 Jbeta primers, the PCR was carried out. Profiled with immunoSEQ multiplex PCR; TCRdb holds only in-frame clones, not every one. The repertoire consists of 100,000 to 150,000 clones, with 70% to 75% occurring once and the leading ten covering around 4.1%. Sequenced input: PBMCs. The receptor source for this set is a woman aged 40 to 55 in good health and CMV-seronegative.

The gene calls are TRBV5-8 and TRBJ2-5; 7 bases agree with TRBD2. The CDR3 runs 15 residues. CDR1 is SGHTS, CDR2 YDEGEE, per germline. With V trimmed by 4 bases and J by 1 base, 7 bases remained unmatched. CDR3 sequence reads: CASSTSGVVQETQYF. Here the CDR3 DNA reads TGTGCCAGCAGCACAAGCGGGGTAGTCCAAGAGACCCAGTACTTC.

The V call is TRBV6-1, the J call TRBJ2-2, with 11 bases that match TRBD2. The trim removed 4 bases at V and 12 bases at J, leaving 10 bases unmatched. This CDR3 region has 15 residues. The germline gives CDR1 MNHNS, CDR2 SASEGT. CDR3 DNA sequence: TGTGCCAGCAGTGGGGGAGGACTAGCGGGTCGCCAGCTGTTTTTT. Amino acids: CASSGGGLAGRQLFF.

This clone was counted once. J is TRBJ2-1 and V is TRBV28, with 10 bases that match TRBD2. V gave up 8 bases and J gave up 9 bases; unmatched junction bases: 16. The CDR3 contains 16 residues. Germline V gives CDR1 MDHEN, CDR2 SYDVKM. The CDR3 bases are TGTGCCAGCCGCGGACGTCCGGGACTAGCGACCGGTGAGCAGTTCTTC. This translates into CASRGRPGLATGEQFF.

As concerns this clone: At one end, the junction sequence differs from germline, possibly due to a read error. V is TRBV7-9 and J is TRBJ2-1; either TRBD1 or TRBD2 may supply D (7 bases each). In germline, CDR1 is SEHNR, CDR2 FQNEAQ (reference sequence). This CDR3 contains 11 residues. The CDR3 nucleotides read TGTTCCAGCAGGGGGGGAAATGAGCAGTTCTTC. Translation: CSSRGGNEQFF.

The chain has TRBV9 and TRBJ2-1, with 9 bases fitting TRBD1. The trim removed 0 bases at V and 10 bases at J, leaving 8 bases unmatched. Per the germline V gene, CDR1 is SGDLS and CDR2 is YYNGEE. This CDR3 has 15 amino acids. Here the CDR3 DNA reads TGTGCCAGCAGCGTAGTACCGGGACAGGGAAGGGAGCAGTTCTTC. Its protein is CASSVVPGQGREQFF.

V is TRBV29-1 and J is TRBJ2-7; TRBD2 might be the D (6 bases). The CDR3 contains 12 residues. Germline V CDR1 and CDR2: SQVTM, ANQGSEA. Deletions cut 4 bases from V and 5 bases from J, with 12 bases between. The DNA of the CDR3 is TGCAGCGTTGCGGAGGGGAGCCACGAGCAGTACTTC. Translation: CSVAEGSHEQYF.

The CDR3 DNA follows: TGTGCCAGCAGCTTCCTCGGGGGACGTGTGTCCCACGAGCAGTACTTC. It yields the protein CASSFLGGRVSHEQYF. The chain combines TRBV7-2 with TRBJ2-7; D possibly corresponds to TRBD2 (6 bases). CDR1 is SGHTA, CDR2 FQGNSA, per germline. The V gene lost 3 bases and the J gene lost 5 bases, with 20 bases spanning the gap. The CDR3 is made up of 16 amino acids.

This clone was detected only a few times. The V call is TRBV5-1, the J call TRBJ1-6, with D possibly matching TRBD1 (6 bases). Germline loops: CDR1 SGHRS, CDR2 YFSETQ. V lost 0 bases to trimming and J lost 7 bases, with 14 bases between them. This CDR3 is built from 16 residues. Here the CDR3 DNA reads TGCGCCAGCAGCTTGGGGGCAGGGGAGACGAATTCACCCCTCCACTTT. This encodes CASSLGAGETNSPLHF.

V and J are TRBV7-2 and TRBJ1-1, with D perhaps TRBD1 (5 bases). Trimming cost V 1 base and J 2 bases, with 14 bases left between them. Germline V lookup: CDR1 SGHTA, CDR2 FQGNSA. CDR3 length: 16 amino acids. CDR3 region: CASSLVGFGGNTEAFF. For the CDR3, the DNA is TGTGCCAGCAGCTTAGTTGGTTTCGGGGGAAACACTGAAGCTTTCTTT. The full variable domain, completed using reference TRBV7-2 and TRBJ1-1, is GAGVSQSPSNKVTEKGKDVELRCDPISGHTALYWYRQSLGQGLEFLIYFQGNSAPDKSGLPSDRFSAERTGGSVSTLTIQRTQQEDSAVYLCASSLVGFGGNTEAFFGQGTRLTVV.

This chain joins TRBV25-1 and TRBJ1-1; TRBD1 aligns across 8 bases. The CDR3 is 14 residues long. The germline gives CDR1 MGHDK, CDR2 SYGVNS. V lost 4 bases, J lost 1 base, and 2 bases stayed unmatched. The CDR3 protein is CASSAGTGNTEAFF. The CDR3 region has the DNA TGTGCCAGCAGTGCCGGGACAGGGAACACTGAAGCTTTCTTT. Full variable domain (missing parts from reference TRBV25-1 and TRBJ1-1): EADIYQTPRYLVIGTGKKITLECSQTMGHDKMYWYQQDPGMELHLIHYSYGVNSTEKGDLSSESTVSRIRTEHFPLTLESARPSHTSQYLCASSAGTGNTEAFFGQGTRLTVV.

This clone was picked up a small number of times. The chain uses TRBV6-1 and TRBJ2-7; maybe TRBD1 (5 bases). Germline assignment: CDR1 MNHNS and CDR2 SASEGT. Trimming shortened V by 4 bases and J by 6 bases, and 19 bases separated the two germline ends. This CDR3 region has 15 residues. CDR3 in amino acids: CASSGPFQTVGEQYF. CDR3 nucleotides: TGTGCCAGCAGTGGCCCCTTCCAGACAGTAGGCGAGCAGTACTTC.

This clone appeared a single time. The chain employs TRBV19 and TRBJ2-3, with 9 bases aligning to TRBD2. The CDR3 sequence is 18 residues long. J gave up 0 bases and V 3 bases, and 10 bases lay outside the gene matches. Germline V CDR1 and CDR2: LNHDA, SQIVND (reference sequence). The CDR3 protein is CASSMFLRLADSTDTQYF. The CDR3 DNA is TGTGCCAGTAGTATGTTCCTGAGACTAGCGGATAGCACAGATACGCAGTATTTT.

The V and J genes are TRBV27 and TRBJ2-3, with TRBD1 matching over 10 bases. Germline-derived CDR1 and CDR2 are MNHEY and SMNVEV (reference sequence). The CDR3 is 18 residues long. J gave up 5 bases and V 2 bases, and 13 bases lay outside the gene matches. CDR3 protein: CASSLPAPGQGRRDTQYF. CDR3 DNA sequence: TGTGCCAGCAGTTTACCCGCGCCGGGACAGGGGAGGAGAGATACGCAGTATTTT.

This clone appeared a few times. The chain has TRBV5-1 and TRBJ2-7, with a tentative D call TRBD2 (6 bases). Germline CDR1 is SGHRS and CDR2 is YFSETQ. This CDR3 spans 14 amino acids. Trimming removed 4 bases at V and 4 bases at J, with 15 bases between. CDR3 loop: CASSIVAGRYEQYF. DNA of the CDR3: TGCGCCAGCAGCATCGTGGCGGGGAGATACGAGCAGTACTTC. The variable domain in full, with the rest retrieved from reference TRBV5-1 and TRBJ2-7, is KAGVTQTPRYLIKTRGQQVTLSCSPISGHRSVSWYQQTPGQGLQFLFEYFSETQRNKGNFPGRFSGRQFSNSRSEMNVSTLELGDSALYLCASSIVAGRYEQYFGPGTRLTVT.

The V and J genes are TRBV19 and TRBJ2-2; 9 positions match TRBD1. This CDR3 is built from 15 residues. The germline gives CDR1 LNHDA, CDR2 SQIVND (reference sequence). With 7 bases clipped from V and 4 bases from J, the junction kept 7 bases outside the gene matches. The CDR3 nucleotides are TGTGCCAGTACGACGGACAGGGGTCCCACCGGGGAGCTGTTTTTT. Translating gives CASTTDRGPTGELFF. The full variable domain, completed using reference TRBV19 and TRBJ2-2, is DGGITQSPKYLFRKEGQNVTLSCEQNLNHDAMYWYRQDPGQGLRLIYYSQIVNDFQKGDIAEGYSVSREKKESFPLTVTSAQKNPTAFYLCASTTDRGPTGELFFGEGSRLTVL.